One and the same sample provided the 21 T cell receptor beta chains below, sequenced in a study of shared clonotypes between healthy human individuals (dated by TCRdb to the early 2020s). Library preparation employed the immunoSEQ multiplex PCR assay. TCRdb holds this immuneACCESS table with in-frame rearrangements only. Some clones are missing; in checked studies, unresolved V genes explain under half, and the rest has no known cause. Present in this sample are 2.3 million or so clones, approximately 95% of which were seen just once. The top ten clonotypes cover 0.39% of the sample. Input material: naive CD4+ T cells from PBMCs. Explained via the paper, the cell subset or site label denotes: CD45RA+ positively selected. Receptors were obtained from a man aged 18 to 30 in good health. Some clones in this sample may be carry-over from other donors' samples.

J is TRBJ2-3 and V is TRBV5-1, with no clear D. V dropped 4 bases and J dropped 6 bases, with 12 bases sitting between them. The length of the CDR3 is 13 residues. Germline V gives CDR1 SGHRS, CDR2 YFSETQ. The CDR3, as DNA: TGCGCCAGCAGCAAGGCCCAAGGGGATACGCAGTATTTT. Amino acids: CASSKAQGDTQYF.

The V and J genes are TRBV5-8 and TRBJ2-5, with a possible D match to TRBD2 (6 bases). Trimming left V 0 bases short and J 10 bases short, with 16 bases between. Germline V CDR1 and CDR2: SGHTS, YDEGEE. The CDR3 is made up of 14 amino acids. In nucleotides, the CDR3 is TGTGCCAGCAGCTTGGGGGGGGTCGGAATCATCCAGTACTTC. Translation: CASSLGGVGIIQYF.

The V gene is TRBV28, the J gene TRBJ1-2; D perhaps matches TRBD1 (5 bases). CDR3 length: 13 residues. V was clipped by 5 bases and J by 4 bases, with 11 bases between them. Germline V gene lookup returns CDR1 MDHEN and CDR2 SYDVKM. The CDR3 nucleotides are TGTGCCAGCAGTGTACCTGGGGGCTATGGCTACACCTTC. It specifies CASSVPGGYGYTF.

The chain's CDR3 is CASSPYREETQYF. CDR3 bases: TGTGCCAGCAGCCCGTACAGGGAAGAGACCCAGTACTTC. The V call is TRBV7-3, the J call TRBJ2-5; D possibly corresponds to TRBD1 (6 bases). This CDR3 is built from 13 residues. Trimming stripped 5 bases from V and 3 bases from J, with 10 bases between. The germline gives CDR1 SGHTA, CDR2 FQGTGA.

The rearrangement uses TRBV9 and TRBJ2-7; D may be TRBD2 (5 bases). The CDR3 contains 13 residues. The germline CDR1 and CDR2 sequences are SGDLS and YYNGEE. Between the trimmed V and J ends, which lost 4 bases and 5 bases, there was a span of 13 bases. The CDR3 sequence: CASSREGLDEQYF. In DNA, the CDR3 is TGTGCCAGCAGCCGCGAGGGATTGGACGAGCAGTACTTC. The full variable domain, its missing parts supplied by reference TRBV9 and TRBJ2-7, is DSGVTQTPKHLITATGQRVTLRCSPRSGDLSVYWYQQSLDQGLQFLIQYYNGEERAKGNILERFSAQQFPDLHSELNLSSLELGDSALYFCASSREGLDEQYFGPGTRLTVT.

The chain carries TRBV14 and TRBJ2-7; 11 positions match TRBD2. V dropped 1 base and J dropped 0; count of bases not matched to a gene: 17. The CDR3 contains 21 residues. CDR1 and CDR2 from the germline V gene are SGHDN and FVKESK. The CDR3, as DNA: TGTGCCAGCAGCCAAGGGGAGCTCGTAGCGGGAGGGCGGAGGGCCTCCTACGAGCAGTACTTC. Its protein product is CASSQGELVAGGRRASYEQYF.

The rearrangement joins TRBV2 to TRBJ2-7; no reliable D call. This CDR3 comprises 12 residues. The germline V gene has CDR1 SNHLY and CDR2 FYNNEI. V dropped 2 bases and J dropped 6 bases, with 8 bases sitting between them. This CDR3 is CASSESGGEQYF. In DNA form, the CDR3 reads TGTGCCAGCAGTGAATCGGGTGGCGAGCAGTACTTC.

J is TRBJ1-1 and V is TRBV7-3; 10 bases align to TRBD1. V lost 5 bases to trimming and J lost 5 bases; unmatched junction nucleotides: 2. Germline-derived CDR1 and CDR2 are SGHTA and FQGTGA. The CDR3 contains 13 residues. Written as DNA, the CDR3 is TGTGCCAGCAGCCGGGACAGGGGAACTGAAGCTTTCTTT. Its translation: CASSRDRGTEAFF. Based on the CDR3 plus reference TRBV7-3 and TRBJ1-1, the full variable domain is GAGVSQTPSNKVTEKGKYVELRCDPISGHTALYWYRQSLGQGPEFLIYFQGTGAADDSGLPNDRFFAVRPEGSVSTLKIQRTERGDSAVYLCASSRDRGTEAFFGQGTRLTVV.

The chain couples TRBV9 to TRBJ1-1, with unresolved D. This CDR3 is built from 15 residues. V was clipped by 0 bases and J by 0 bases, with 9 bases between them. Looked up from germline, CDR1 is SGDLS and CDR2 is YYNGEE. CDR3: CASSVGGSLNTEAFF. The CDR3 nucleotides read TGTGCCAGCAGCGTAGGTGGCAGTTTGAACACTGAAGCTTTCTTT.

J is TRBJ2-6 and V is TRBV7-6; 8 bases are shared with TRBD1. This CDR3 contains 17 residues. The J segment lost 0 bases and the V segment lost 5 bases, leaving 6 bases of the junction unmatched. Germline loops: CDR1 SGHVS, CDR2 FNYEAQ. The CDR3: CASSRGQGNSGANVLTF. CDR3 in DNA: TGTGCCAGCAGCCGTGGACAGGGCAACTCTGGGGCCAACGTCCTGACTTTC.

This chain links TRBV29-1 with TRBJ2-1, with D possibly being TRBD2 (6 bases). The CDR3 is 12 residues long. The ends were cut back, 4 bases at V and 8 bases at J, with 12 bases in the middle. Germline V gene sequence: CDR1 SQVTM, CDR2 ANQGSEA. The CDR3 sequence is CSVGPGEDEQFF. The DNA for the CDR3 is TGCAGCGTTGGACCGGGGGAAGATGAGCAGTTCTTC.

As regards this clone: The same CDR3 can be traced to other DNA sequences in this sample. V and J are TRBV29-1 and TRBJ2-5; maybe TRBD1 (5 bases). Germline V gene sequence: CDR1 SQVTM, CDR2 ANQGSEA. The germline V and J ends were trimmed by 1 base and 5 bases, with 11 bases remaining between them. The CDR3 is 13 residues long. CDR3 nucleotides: TGCAGCGTTGAAGGCAGGGTATCGGAGACCCAGTACTTC. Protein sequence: CSVEGRVSETQYF.

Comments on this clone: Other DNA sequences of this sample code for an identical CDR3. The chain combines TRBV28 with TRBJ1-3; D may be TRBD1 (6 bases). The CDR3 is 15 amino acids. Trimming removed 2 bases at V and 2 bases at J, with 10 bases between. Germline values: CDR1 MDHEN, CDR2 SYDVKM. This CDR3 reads CASSLTQGTGNTIYF. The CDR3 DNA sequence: TGTGCCAGCAGTTTAACTCAGGGGACTGGAAACACCATATATTTT.

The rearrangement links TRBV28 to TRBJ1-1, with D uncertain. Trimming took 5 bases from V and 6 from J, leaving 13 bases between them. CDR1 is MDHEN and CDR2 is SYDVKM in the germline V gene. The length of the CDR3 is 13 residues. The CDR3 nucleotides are TGTGCCAGCAGTGGCACCCCGGTTTCTGAAGCTTTCTTT. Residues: CASSGTPVSEAFF.

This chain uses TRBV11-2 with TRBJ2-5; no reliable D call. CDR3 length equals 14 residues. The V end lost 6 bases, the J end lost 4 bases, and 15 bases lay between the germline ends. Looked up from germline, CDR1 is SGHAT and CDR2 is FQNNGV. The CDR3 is CASSFWTSRETQYF. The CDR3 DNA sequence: TGTGCCAGCAGTTTCTGGACCAGCCGAGAGACCCAGTACTTC.

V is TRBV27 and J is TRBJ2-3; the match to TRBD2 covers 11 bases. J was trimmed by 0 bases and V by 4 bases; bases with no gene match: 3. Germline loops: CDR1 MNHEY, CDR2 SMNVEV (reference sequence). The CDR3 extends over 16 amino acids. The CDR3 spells CASSSRTSGSTDTQYF. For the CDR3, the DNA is TGTGCCAGCAGTTCCCGGACTAGCGGGAGCACAGATACGCAGTATTTT.

The CDR3 here is CATSRLPDRGVYGYTF. DNA for the CDR3: TGTGCCACCAGCAGACTACCCGACAGGGGGGTATACGGCTACACCTTC. The chain couples TRBV15 to TRBJ1-2, with 9 bases fitting TRBD1. Unmatched junction bases numbered 12, after V lost 2 bases and J lost 8 bases. Germline V gene data show CDR1 as LNHNV and CDR2 as YYDKDF (reference sequence). This CDR3 is 16 amino acids long.

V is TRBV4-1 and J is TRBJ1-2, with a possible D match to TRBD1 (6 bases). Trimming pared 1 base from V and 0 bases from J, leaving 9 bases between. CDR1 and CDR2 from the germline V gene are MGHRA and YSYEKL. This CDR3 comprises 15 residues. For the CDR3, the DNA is TGCGCCAGCAGCCAAGCACAGGGATCTAACTATGGCTACACCTTC. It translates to CASSQAQGSNYGYTF.

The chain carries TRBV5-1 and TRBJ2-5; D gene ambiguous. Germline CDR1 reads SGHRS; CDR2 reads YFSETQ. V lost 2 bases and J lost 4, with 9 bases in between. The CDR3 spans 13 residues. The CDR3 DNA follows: TGCGCCAGCAGCTTCCGGCCGACAGAGACCCAGTACTTC. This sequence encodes CASSFRPTETQYF.

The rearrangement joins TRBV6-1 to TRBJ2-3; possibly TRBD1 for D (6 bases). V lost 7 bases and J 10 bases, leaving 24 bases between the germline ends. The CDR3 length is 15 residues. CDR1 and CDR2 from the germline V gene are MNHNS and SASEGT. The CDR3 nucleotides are TGTGCCAGCACTCCAATCTTCGGGACATGGGAAGCGCAGTATTTT. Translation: CASTPIFGTWEAQYF.

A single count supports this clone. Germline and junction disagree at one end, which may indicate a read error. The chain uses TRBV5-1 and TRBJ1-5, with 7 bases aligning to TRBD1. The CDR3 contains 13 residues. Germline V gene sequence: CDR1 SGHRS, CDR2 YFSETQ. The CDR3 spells CASGLEGAQPQHF. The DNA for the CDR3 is TGCGCCAGCGGCTTGGAGGGGGCCCAGCCCCAGCATTTT.